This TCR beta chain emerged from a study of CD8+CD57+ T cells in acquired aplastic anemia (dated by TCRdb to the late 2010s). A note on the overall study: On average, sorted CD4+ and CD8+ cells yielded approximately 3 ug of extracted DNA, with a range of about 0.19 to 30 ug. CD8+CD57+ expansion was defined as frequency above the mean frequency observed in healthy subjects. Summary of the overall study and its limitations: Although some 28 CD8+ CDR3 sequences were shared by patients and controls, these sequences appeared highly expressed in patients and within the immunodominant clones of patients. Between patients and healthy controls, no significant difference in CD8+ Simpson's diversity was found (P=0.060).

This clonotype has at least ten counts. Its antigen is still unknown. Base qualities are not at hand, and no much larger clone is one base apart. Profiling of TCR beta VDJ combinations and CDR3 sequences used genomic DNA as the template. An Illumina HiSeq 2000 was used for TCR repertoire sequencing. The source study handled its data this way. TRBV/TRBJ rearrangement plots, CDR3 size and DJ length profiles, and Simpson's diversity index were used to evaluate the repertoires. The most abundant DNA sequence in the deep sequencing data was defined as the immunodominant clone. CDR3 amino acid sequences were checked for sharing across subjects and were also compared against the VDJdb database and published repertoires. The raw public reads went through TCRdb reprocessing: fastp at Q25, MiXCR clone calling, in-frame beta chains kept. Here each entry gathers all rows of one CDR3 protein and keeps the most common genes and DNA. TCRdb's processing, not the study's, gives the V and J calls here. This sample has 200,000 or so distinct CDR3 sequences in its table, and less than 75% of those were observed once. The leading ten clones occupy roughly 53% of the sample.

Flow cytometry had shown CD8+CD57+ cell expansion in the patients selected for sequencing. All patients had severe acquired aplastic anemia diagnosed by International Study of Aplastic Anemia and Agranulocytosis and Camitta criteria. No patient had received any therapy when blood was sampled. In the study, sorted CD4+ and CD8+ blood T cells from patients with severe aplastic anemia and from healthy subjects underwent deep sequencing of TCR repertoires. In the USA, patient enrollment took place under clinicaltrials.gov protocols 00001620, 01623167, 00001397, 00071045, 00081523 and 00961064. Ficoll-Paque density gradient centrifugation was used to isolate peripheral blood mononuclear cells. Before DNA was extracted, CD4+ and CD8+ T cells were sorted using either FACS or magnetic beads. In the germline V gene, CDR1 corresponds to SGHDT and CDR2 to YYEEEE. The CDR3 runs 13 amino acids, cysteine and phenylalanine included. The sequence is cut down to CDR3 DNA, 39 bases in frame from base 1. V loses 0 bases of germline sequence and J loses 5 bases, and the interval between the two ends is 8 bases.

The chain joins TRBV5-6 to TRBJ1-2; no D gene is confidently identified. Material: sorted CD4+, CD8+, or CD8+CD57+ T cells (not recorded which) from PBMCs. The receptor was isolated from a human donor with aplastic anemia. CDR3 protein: CASSLVGWYGYTF. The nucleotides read TGTGCCAGCAGCTTGGTGGGATGGTATGGCTACACCTTC.